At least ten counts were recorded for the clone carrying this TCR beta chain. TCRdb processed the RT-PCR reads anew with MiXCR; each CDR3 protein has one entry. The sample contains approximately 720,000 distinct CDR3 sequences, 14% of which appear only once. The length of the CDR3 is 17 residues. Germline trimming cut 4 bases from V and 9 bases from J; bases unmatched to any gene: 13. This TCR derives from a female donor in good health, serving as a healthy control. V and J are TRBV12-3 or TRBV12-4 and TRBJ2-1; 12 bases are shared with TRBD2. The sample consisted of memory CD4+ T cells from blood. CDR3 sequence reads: CASSSKPGLAGPSEQFF. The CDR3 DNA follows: TGTGCCAGCAGTTCGAAACCGGGACTAGCGGGTCCAAGTGAGCAGTTCTTC.